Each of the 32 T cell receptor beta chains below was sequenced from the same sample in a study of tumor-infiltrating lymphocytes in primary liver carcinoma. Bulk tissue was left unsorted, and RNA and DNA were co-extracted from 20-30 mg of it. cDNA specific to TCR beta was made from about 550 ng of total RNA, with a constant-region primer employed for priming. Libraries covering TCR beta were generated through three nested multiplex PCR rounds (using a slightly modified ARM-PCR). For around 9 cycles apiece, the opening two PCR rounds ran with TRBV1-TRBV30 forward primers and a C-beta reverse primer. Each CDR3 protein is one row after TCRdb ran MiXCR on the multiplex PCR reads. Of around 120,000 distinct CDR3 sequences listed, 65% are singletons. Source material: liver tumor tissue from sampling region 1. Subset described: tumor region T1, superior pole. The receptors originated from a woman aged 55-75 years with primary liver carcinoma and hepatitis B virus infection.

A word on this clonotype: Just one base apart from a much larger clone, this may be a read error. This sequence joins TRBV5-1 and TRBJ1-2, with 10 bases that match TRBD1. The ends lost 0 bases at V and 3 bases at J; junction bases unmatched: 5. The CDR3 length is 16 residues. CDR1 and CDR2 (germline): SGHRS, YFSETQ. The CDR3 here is CASSLATTGGDYGYTF. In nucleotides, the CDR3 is TGCGCCAGCAGCTTGGCCACGACAGGGGGCGACTATGGCTACACCTTC.

CDR3 residues: CASSLPGPGREKLFF. The CDR3 region has the DNA TGTGCCAGCAGCTTACCGGGACCTGGACGTGAAAAACTGTTTTTT. This chain links TRBV5-5 with TRBJ1-4; the D gene is possibly TRBD1 (5 bases). The CDR3 consists of 15 residues. In germline, CDR1 is SGHKS, CDR2 YYEKEE (reference sequence). The V end lost 2 bases, the J end lost 7 bases, and 15 bases lay between the germline ends.

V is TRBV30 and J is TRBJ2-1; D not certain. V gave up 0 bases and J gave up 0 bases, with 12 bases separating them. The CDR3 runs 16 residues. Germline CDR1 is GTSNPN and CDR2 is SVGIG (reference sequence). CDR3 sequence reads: CAWSVHWTSSYNEQFF. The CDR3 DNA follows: TGTGCCTGGAGTGTACATTGGACGTCCTCCTACAATGAGCAGTTCTTC.

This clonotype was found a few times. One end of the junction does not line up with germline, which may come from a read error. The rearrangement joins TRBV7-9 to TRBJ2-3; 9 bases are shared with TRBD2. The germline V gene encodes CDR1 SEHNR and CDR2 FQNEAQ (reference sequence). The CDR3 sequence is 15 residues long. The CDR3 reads CTSSLGTSGPDTQYF. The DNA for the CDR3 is TGTACCAGCAGCTTAGGCACTAGCGGGCCAGATACGCAGTATTTT.

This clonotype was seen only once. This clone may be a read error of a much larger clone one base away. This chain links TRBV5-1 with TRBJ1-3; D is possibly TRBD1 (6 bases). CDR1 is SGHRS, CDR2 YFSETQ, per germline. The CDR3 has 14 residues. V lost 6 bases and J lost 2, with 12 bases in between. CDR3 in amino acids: CASNPGGPGNTIYF. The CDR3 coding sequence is TGCGCCAGCAACCCGGGGGGCCCTGGAAACACCATATATTTT.

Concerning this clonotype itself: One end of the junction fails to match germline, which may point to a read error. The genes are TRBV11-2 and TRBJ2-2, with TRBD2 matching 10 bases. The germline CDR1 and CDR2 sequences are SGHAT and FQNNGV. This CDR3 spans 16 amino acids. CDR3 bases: TGTGCCAGCGGCTTCCTAGCGGGAGCGAACACCGGGGAGCTGTTTTTT. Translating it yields CASGFLAGANTGELFF.

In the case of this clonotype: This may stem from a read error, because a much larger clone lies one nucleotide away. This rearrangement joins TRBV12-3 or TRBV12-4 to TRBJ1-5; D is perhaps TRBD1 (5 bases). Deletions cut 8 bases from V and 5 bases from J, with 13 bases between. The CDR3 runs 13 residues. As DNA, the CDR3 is TGTGCCAGCGGGGCTGTTGGCGATCAGCCCCAGCATTTT. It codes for CASGAVGDQPQHF.

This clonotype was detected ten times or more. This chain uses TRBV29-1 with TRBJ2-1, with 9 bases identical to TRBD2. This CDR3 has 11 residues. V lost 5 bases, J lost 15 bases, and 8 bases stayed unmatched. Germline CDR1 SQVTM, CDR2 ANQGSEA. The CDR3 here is CSVHSGSAWFF. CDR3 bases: TGCAGCGTTCATAGCGGGAGTGCATGGTTCTTC.

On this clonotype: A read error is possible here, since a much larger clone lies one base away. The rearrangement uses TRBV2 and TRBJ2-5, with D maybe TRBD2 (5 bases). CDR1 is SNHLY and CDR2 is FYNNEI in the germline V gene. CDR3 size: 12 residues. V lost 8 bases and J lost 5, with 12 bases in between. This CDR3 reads CASLGSGETQYF. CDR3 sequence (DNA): TGTGCCAGCTTAGGCTCGGGGGAGACCCAGTACTTC.

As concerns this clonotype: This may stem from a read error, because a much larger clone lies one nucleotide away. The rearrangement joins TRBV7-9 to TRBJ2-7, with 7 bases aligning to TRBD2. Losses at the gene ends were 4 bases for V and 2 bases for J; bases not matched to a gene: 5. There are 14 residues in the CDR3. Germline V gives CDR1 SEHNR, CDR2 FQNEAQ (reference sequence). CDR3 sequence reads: CASSSWTRPYEQYF. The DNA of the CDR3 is TGTGCCAGCAGCTCCTGGACTAGACCCTACGAGCAGTACTTC.

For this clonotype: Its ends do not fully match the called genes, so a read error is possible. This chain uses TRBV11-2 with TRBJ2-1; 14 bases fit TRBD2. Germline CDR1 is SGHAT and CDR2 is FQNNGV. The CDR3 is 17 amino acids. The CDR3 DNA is TGTACCAGCAACAGGAGACTAGCGGGAGGGCCGGGGTATGAGCAGTTCTTC. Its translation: CTSNRRLAGGPGYEQFF. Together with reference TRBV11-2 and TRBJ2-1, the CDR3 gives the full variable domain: EAGVAQSPRYKIIEKRQSVAFWCNPISGHATLYWYQQILGQGPKLLIQFQNNGVVDDSQLPKDRFSAERLKGVDSTLKIQPAKLEDSAVYLCTSNRRLAGGPGYEQFFGPGTRLTVL.

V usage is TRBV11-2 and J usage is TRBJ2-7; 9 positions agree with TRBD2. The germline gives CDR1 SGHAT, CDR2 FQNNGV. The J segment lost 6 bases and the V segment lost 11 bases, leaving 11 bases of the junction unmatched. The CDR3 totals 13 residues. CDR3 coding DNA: TGTGCCTTCAGCTTAATTAGCGGGAGCGAGCAGTACTTC. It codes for CAFSLISGSEQYF.

CDR3 bases: TGCAGTGCTGTCCCTTCGGGGCTAGCGGGAGTTGGGGCGGGGTACAATGAGCAGTTCTTC. This sequence encodes CSAVPSGLAGVGAGYNEQFF. This rearrangement joins TRBV20-1 to TRBJ2-1, with 10 bases identical to TRBD2. The CDR3 has 20 residues. Germline V lookup: CDR1 DFQATT, CDR2 SNEGSKA (reference sequence). V shed 5 bases and J 4 bases; nucleotides not matched to a gene: 23.

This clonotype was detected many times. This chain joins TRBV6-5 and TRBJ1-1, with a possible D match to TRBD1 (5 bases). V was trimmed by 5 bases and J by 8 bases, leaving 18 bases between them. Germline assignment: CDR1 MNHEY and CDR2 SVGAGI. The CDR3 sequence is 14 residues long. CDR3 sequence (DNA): TGTGCCAGCAGTGACCTAAGGACATATGGCGAAGCTTTCTTT. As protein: CASSDLRTYGEAFF.

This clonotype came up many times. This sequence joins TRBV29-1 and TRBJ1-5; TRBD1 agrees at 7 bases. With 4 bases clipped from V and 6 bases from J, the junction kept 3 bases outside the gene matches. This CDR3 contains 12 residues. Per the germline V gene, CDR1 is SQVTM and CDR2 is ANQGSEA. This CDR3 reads CSVGTGGQPQHF. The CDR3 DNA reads TGCAGCGTTGGGACAGGAGGTCAGCCCCAGCATTTT.

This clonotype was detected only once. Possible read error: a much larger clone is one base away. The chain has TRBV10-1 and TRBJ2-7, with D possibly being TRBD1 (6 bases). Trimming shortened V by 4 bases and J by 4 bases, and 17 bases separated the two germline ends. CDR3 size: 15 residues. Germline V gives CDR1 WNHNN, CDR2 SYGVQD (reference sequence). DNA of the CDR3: TGCGCCAGCAGTGTTTCGGGACAACGTCCATACGAGCAGTACTTC. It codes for CASSVSGQRPYEQYF.

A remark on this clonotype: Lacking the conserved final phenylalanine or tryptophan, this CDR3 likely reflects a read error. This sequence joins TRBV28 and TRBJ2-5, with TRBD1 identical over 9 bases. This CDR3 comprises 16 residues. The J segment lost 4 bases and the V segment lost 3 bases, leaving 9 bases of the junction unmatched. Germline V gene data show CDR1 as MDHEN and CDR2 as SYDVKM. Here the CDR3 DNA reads TGTGCCAGCAGTTTCTCCGGGACAGGGAGAGGAGAGACCCAGTACTTA. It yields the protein CASSFSGTGRGETQYL.

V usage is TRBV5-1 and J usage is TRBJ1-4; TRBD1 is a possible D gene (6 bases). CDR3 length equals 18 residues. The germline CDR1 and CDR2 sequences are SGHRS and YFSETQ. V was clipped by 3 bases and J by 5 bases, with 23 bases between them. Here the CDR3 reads CASSSSYLSPGTNEKLFF. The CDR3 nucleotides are TGCGCCAGCAGCTCCAGCTACCTGTCCCCGGGGACAAATGAAAAACTGTTTTTT.

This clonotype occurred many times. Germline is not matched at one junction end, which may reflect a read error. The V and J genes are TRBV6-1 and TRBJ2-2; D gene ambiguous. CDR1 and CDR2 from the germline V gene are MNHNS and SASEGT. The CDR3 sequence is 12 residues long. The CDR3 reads CACSRLTRELFF. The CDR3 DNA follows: TGTGCCTGCTCTAGGCTCACCAGGGAGCTGTTTTTT.

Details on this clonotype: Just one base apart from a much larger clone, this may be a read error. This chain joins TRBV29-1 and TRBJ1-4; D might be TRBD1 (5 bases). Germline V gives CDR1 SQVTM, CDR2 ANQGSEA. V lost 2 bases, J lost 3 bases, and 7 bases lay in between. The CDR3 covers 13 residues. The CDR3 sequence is CSVERGSNEKLFF. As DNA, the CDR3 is TGCAGCGTTGAACGGGGCTCTAATGAAAAACTGTTTTTT.

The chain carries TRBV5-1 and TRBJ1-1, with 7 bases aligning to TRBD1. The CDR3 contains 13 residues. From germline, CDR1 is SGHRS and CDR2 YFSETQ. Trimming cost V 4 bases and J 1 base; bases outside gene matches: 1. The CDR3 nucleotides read TGCGCCAGCAGCGACAGGGAGAACACTGAAGCTTTCTTT. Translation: CASSDRENTEAFF.

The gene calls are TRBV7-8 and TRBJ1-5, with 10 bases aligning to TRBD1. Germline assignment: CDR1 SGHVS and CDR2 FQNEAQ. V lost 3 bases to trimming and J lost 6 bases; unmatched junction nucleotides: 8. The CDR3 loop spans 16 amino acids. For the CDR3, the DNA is TGTGCCAGCAGCTTCGCCGGGACAGGGGTTAGTCAGCCCCAGCATTTT. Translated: CASSFAGTGVSQPQHF. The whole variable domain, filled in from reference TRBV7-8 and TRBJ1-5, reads GAGVSQSPRYKVAKRGQDVALRCDPISGHVSLFWYQQALGQGPEFLTYFQNEAQLDKSGLPSDRFFAERPEGSVSTLKIQRTQQEDSAVYLCASSFAGTGVSQPQHFGDGTRLSIL.

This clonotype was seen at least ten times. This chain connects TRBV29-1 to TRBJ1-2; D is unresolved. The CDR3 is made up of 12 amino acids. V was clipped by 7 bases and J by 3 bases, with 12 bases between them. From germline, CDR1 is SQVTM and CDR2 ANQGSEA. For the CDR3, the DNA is TGCAGCGCTCAGCTGCGCTACTATGGCTACACCTTC. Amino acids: CSAQLRYYGYTF.

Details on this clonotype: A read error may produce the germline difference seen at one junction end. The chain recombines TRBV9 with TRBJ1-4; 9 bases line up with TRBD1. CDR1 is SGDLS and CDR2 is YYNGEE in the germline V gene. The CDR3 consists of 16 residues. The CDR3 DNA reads TGTGCCAGCAGCTCAGGAGCCGGGACAGGGAGTGAAAAACCGTTTTTT. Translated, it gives CASSSGAGTGSEKPFF.

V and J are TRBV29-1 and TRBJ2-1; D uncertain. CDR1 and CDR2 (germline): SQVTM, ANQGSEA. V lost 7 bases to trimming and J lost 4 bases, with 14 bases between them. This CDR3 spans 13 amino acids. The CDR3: CSARLASYNEQFF. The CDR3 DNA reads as TGCAGCGCCCGGTTGGCCAGTTACAATGAGCAGTTCTTC.

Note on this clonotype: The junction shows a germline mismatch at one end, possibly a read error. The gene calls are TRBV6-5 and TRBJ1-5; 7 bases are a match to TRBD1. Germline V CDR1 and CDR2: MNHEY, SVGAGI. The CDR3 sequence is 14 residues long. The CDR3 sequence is CASSRGQSNQPLHF. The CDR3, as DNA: TGTGCCAGTAGTAGGGGACAGAGCAATCAGCCCCTGCATTTT.

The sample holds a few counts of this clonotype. For the CDR3, the DNA is TGTGCCAGCAGATCACCCACGTCCAGTGACGAGCAGTACTTC. Protein product: CASRSPTSSDEQYF. V is TRBV28 and J is TRBJ2-7; D uncertain. From germline, CDR1 is MDHEN and CDR2 SYDVKM. The V gene lost 6 bases and the J gene lost 5 bases, with 17 bases spanning the gap. The CDR3 is 14 amino acids.

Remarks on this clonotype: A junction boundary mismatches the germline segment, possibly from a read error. CDR3 region: CTSRSAWELFF. In nucleotides, the CDR3 is TGTACCAGCAGGAGCGCCTGGGAGCTGTTTTTT. The chain carries TRBV11-2 and TRBJ2-2, with D hard to call. This CDR3 contains 11 residues. CDR1 is SGHAT and CDR2 is FQNNGV in the germline V gene.

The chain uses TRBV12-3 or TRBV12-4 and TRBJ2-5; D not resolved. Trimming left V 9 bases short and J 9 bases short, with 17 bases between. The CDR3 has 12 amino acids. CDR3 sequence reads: CARSRLMKAQYF. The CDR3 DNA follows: TGTGCCAGGAGTAGGCTCATGAAGGCCCAGTACTTC.

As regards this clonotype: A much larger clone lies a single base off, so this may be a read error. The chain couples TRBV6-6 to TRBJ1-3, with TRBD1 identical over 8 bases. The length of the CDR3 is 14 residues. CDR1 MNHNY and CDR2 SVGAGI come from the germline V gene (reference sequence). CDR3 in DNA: TGTGCGCCATCCGAGGACAGGGTAGGAAACACCATATATTTT. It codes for CAPSEDRVGNTIYF.

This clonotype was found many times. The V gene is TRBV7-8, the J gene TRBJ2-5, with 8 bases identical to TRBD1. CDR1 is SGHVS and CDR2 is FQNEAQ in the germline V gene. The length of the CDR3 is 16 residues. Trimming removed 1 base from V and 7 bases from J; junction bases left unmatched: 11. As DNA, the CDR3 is TGTGCCAGCAGCTTAGGAGGGGGCAGGGGGCTTATGACCCAGTACTTC. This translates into CASSLGGGRGLMTQYF.

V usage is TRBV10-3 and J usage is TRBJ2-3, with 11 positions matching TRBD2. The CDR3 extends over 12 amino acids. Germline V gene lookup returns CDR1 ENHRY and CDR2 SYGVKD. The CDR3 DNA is TGTACTGTCGGGACTAGCGGAGATACGCAGTATTTT. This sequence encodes CTVGTSGDTQYF.